This section outlines one TCR beta chain sequence together with its context. Its specificity is unknown. Reverse transcribing all isolated RNA meant expressed TCRB transcripts were sequenced. Profiling relied on immunoSEQ multiplex PCR, and the TCRdb table lists in-frame clones only, not all of them. The sample holds around 130,000 clones; about a sixth are singletons and the top ten take over 2%. These data are taken from a study of beta chain features in type 1 diabetes. General study findings and limits: All four CD4+ subsets from Type 1 diabetes patients carried moderately but significantly shorter TCRB CDR3s.

V was shortened by 2 bases and J by 3 bases, with 8 bases between the two germline ends. Germline V lookup: CDR1 GTSNPN, CDR2 SVGIG (reference sequence). The CDR3 runs 13 residues. The chain recombines TRBV30 with TRBJ2-1, with D uncertain. The sequencing input was central memory CD4+ T cells from blood. This clonotype was sampled from a man aged 30 to 39 with type 1 diabetes. This CDR3 is CAWSYGDYNEQFF. The CDR3, as DNA: TGTGCCTGGAGTTATGGGGACTACAATGAGCAGTTCTTC.